This entry features one TCR beta chain sequence. These data come from a study of early stage breast cancer tumors. Looking at the study overall: Of roughly 17 invasive breast tumors, about a dozen were hormone receptor-positive, HER2-negative.

Method: immunoSEQ multiplex PCR; TCRdb's copy keeps in-frame clones and lacks some. There are 45,000 to 50,000 clones in the sample; 75% to 85% occur only once, and around 1.5% lies in the top ten. The germline V gene encodes CDR1 LNHNV and CDR2 YYDKDF (reference sequence). V shed 6 bases, J shed 0 bases, and the junction held 10 bases outside the gene matches. The CDR3 runs to 18 residues. The TCR comes from a person aged 50 to 59 with breast cancer. The V call is TRBV15, the J call TRBJ2-4; 11 positions match TRBD2. Source material: blood. The CDR3 here is CATSTSSGGLVAKNIQYF. In DNA, the CDR3 is TGTGCCACCAGTACGTCTAGCGGGGGGCTTGTAGCCAAAAACATTCAGTACTTC.